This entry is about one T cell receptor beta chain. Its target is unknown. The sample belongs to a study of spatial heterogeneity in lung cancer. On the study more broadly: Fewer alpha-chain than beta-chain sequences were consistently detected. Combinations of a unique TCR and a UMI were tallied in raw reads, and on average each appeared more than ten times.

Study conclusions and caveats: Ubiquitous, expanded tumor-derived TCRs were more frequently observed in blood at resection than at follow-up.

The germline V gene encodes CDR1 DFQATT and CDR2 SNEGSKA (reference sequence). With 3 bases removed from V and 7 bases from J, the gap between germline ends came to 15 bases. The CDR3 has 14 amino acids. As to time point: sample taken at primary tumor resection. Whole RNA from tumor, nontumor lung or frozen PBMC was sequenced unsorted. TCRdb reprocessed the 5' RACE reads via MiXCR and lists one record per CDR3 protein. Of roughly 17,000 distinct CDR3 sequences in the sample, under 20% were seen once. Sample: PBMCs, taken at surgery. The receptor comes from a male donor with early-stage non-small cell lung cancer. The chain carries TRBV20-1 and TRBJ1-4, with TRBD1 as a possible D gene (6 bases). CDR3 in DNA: TGCAGTGCTAGCTCAGGGGATGTAGGTGAAAAACTGTTTTTT. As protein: CSASSGDVGEKLFF.